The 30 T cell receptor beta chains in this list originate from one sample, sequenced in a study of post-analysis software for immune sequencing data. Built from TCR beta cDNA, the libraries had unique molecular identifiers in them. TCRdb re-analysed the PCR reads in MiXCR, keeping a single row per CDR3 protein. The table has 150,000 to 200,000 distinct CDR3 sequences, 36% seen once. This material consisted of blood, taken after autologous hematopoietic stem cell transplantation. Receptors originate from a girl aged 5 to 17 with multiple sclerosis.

The CDR3 DNA reads TGCAGTGCTCATCCAGGGGGCGAGGAGGGCTCCTACAATGAGCAGTTCTTC. This codes for CSAHPGGEEGSYNEQFF. The V call is TRBV20-1, the J call TRBJ2-1, with TRBD1 matching 8 bases. The J segment lost 0 bases and the V segment lost 5 bases, leaving 12 bases of the junction unmatched. The CDR3 covers 17 residues. Germline loops: CDR1 DFQATT, CDR2 SNEGSKA (reference sequence).

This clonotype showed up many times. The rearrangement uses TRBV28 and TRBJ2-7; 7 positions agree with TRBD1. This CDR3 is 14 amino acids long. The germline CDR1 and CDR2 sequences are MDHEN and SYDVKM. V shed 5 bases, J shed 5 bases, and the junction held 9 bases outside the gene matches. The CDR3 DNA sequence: TGTGCCAGCAGTATACACAGGGGTGTGAACGAGCAGTACTTC. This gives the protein CASSIHRGVNEQYF. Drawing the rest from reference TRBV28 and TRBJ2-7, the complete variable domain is DVKVTQSSRYLVKRTGEKVFLECVQDMDHENMFWYRQDPGLGLRLIYFSYDVKMKEKGDIPEGYSVSREKKERFSLILESASTNQTSMYLCASSIHRGVNEQYFGPGTRLTVT.

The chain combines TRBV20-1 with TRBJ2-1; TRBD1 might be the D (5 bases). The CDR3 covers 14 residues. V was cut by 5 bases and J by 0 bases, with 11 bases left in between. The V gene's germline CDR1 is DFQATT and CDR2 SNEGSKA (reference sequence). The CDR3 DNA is TGCAGTGCTGTAAGGGGTAGCTCCTACAATGAGCAGTTCTTC. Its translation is CSAVRGSSYNEQFF.

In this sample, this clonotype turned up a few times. Here the CDR3 DNA reads TGCAGTGCTAGGATCCAACTAGCGGGAGGGCTAGGCCTACAAATCCAAGAGACCCAGTACTTC. This translates into CSARIQLAGGLGLQIQETQYF. V and J are TRBV20-1 and TRBJ2-7; 13 bases agree with TRBD2. The last part of the DNA fits TRBJ2-5 better; the J call may be wrong. From germline, CDR1 is DFQATT and CDR2 SNEGSKA (reference sequence). There are 21 residues in the CDR3.

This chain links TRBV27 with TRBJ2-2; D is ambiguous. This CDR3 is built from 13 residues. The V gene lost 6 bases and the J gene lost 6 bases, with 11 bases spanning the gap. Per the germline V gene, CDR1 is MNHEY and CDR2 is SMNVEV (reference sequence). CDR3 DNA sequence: TGTGCCAGCAGGGAACACAGCGCCGGGGAGCTGTTTTTT. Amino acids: CASREHSAGELFF.

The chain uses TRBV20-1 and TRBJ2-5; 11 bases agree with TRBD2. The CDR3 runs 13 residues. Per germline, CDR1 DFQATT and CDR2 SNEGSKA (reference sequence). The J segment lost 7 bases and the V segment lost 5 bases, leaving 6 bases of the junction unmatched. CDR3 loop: CSAETSGAGTQYF. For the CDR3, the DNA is TGCAGTGCTGAGACTAGCGGGGCGGGGACCCAGTACTTC.

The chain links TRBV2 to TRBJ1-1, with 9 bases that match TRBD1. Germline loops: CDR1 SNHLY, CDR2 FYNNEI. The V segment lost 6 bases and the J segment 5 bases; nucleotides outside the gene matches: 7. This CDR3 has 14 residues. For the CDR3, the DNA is TGTGCCAGCAGGGCCGGGACAGGGAGGACTGAAGCTTTCTTT. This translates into CASRAGTGRTEAFF.

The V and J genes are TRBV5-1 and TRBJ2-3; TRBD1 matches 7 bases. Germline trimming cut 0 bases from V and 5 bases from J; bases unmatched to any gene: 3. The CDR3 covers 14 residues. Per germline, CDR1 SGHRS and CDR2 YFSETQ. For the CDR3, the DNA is TGCGCCAGCAGCTTGGTTGACAGGGTAGATACGCAGTATTTT. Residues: CASSLVDRVDTQYF.

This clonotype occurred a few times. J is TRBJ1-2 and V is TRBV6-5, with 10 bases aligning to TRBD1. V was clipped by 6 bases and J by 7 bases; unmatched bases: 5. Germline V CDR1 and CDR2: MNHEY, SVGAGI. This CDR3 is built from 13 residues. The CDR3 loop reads CASRRGQGGGYTF. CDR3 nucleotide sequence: TGTGCCAGCAGGCGCGGACAGGGGGGTGGCTACACCTTC.

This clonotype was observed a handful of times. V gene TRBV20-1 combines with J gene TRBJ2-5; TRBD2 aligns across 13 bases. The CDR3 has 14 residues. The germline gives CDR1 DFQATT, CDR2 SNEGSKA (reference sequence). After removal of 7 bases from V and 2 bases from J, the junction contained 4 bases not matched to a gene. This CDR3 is CSGGTSGTQETQYF. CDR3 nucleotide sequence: TGCAGTGGGGGGACTAGCGGGACTCAAGAGACCCAGTACTTC.

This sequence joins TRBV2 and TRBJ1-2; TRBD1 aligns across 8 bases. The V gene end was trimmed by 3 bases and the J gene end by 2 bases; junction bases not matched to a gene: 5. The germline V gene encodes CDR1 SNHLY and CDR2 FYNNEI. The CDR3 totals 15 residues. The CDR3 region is CASSERQGANYGYTF. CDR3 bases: TGTGCCAGCAGTGAGAGGCAGGGGGCCAACTATGGCTACACCTTC. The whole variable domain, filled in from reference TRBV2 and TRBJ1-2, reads EPEVTQTPSHQVTQMGQEVILRCVPISNHLYFYWYRQILGQKVEFLVSFYNNEISEKSEIFDDQFSVERPDGSNFTLKIRSTKLEDSAMYFCASSERQGANYGYTFGSGTRLTVV.

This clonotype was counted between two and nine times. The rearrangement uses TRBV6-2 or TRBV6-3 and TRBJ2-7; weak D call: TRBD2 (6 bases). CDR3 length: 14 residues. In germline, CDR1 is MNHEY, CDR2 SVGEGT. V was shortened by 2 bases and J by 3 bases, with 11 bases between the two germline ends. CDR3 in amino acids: CASSYVGGDYEQYF. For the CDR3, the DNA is TGTGCCAGCAGTTACGTGGGAGGCGACTACGAGCAGTACTTC.

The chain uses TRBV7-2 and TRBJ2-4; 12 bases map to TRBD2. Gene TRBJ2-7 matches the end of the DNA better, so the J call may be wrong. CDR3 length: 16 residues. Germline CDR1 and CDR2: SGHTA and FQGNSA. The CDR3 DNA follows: TGTGCCAGCAGCTATCGGACTAGCGGGACCTCCTACGAGCAGTACTTC. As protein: CASSYRTSGTSYEQYF.

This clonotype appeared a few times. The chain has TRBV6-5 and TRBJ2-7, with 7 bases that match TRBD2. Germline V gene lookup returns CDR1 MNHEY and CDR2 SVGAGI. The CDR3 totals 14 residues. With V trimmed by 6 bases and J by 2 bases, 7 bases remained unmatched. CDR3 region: CASRLAGHTYEQYF. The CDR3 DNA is TGTGCCAGCAGGTTAGCGGGTCACACCTACGAGCAGTACTTC.

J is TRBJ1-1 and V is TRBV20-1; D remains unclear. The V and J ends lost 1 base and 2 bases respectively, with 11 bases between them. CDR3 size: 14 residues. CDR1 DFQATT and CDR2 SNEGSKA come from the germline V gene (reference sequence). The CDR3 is CSARGVGRNTEAFF. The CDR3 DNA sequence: TGCAGTGCTAGAGGGGTGGGCAGAAACACTGAAGCTTTCTTT.

The CDR3 sequence is CASTVGPINYGYTF. The CDR3 DNA sequence: TGTGCCAGCACCGTCGGGCCTATTAACTATGGCTACACCTTC. This rearrangement joins TRBV5-4 to TRBJ1-2; D not resolved. The V gene lost 6 bases and the J gene lost 1 base, with 13 bases spanning the gap. The CDR3 runs to 14 residues. The germline CDR1 and CDR2 sequences are SGHNT and YYREEE (reference sequence).

CDR3 region: CASTLIAGGDNEQFF. For the CDR3, the DNA is TGTGCCAGCACCCTGATAGCGGGAGGGGACAATGAGCAGTTCTTC. This chain connects TRBV12-3 or TRBV12-4 to TRBJ2-1; 11 nucleotides agree with TRBD2. The CDR3 spans 15 residues. Germline trimming cut 7 bases from V and 5 bases from J; bases unmatched to any gene: 7.

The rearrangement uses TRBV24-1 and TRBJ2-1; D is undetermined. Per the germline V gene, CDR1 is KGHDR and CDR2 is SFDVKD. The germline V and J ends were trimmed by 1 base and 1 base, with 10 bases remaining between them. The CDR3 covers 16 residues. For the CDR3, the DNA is TGTGCCACCAGTGATTTAGGAACTCCTTCCTACAATGAGCAGTTCTTC. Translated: CATSDLGTPSYNEQFF.

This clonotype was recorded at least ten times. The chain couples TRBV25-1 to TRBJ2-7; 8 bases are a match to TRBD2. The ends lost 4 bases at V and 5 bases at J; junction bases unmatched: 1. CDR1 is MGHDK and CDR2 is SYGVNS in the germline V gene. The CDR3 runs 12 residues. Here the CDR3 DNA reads TGTGCCAGCAGTGCCGGGGGGGACGAGCAGTACTTC. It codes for CASSAGGDEQYF.

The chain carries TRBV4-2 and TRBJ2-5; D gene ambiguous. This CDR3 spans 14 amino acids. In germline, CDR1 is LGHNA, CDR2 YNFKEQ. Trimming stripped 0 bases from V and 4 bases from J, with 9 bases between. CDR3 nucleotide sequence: TGTGCCAGCAGCCAAGAAGGTTTACGAGAGACCCAGTACTTC. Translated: CASSQEGLRETQYF.

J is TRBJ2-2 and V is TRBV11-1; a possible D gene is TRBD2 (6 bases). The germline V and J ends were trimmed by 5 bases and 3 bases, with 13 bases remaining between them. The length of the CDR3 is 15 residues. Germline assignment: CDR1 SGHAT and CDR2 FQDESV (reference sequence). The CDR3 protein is CASSPGGAYTGELFF. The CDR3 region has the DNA TGTGCCAGCAGCCCAGGCGGGGCTTACACCGGGGAGCTGTTTTTT.

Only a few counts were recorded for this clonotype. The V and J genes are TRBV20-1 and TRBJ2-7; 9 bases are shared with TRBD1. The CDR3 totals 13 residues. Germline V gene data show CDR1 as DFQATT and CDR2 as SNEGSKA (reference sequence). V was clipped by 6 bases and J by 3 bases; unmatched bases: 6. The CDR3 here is CSAATGGGYEQYF. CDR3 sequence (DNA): TGCAGTGCAGCTACAGGGGGCGGCTACGAGCAGTACTTC.

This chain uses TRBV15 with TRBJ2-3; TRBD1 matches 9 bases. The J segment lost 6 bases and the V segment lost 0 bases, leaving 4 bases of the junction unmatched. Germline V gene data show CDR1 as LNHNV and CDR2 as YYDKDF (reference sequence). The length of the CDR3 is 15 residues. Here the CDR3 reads CATSRDLQGADTQYF. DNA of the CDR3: TGTGCCACCAGCAGAGATTTACAGGGGGCTGATACGCAGTATTTT.

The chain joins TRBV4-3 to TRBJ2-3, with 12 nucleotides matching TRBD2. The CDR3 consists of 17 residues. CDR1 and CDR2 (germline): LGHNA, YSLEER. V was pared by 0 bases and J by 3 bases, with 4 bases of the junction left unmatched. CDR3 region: CASSQDPTSGRTDTQYF. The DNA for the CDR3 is TGCGCCAGCAGCCAAGATCCGACTAGCGGGAGAACAGATACGCAGTATTTT.

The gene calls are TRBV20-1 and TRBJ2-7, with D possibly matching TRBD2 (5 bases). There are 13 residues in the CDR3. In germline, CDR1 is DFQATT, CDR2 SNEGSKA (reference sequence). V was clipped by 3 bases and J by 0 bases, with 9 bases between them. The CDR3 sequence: CSASGVDSYEQYF. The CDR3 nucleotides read TGCAGTGCTAGCGGGGTCGACTCCTACGAGCAGTACTTC.

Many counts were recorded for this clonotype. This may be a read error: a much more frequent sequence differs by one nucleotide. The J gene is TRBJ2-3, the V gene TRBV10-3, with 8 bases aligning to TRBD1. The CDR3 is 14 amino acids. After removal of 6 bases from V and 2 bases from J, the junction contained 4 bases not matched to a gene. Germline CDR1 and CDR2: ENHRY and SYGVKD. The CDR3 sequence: CAIREGQDTDTQYF. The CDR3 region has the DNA TGTGCCATCAGGGAGGGACAGGACACAGATACGCAGTATTTT.

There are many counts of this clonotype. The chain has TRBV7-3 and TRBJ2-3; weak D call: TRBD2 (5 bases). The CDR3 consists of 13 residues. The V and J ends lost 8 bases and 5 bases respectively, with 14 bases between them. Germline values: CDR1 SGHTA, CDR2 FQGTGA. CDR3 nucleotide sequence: TGTGCCAGCGGCCAGCACGGGGTAGATACGCAGTATTTT. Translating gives CASGQHGVDTQYF.

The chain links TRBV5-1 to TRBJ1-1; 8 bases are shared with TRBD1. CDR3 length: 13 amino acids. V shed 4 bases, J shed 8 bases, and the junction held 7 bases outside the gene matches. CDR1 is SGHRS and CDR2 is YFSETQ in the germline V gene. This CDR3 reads CASSPGGDSEAFF. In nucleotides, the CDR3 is TGCGCCAGCAGCCCAGGGGGCGACTCCGAAGCTTTCTTT.

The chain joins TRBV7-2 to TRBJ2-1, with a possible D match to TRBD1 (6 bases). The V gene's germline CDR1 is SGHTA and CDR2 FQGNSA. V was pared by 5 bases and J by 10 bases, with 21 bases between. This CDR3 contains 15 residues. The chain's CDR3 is CASSVSTGSSYEQFF. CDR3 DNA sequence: TGTGCCAGCAGCGTGTCGACAGGCAGCTCCTACGAGCAGTTCTTC.

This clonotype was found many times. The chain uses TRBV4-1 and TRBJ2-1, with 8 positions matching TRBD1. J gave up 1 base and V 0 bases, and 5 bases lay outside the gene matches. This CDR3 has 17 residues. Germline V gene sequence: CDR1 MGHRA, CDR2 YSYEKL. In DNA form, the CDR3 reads TGCGCCAGCAGCCAAGATCCAGGGGGCCATTCCTACAATGAGCAGTTCTTC. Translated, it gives CASSQDPGGHSYNEQFF.